Presented here are 26 T cell receptor beta chains from one specimen sequenced in a study of PD-1 blockade in classical Hodgkin lymphoma. Relapses following autologous stem cell transplantation were seen in all patients, with brentuximab vedotin exposure varying. By magnetic negative selection, CD4+ T cells were purified from thawed PBMCs. Here immunoSEQ multiplex PCR was the method, and the copy in TCRdb shows in-frame clones only, minus some. The top ten hold 1% of the sample, which has around 17,000 clones, around 85% seen once. The source material was CD4+ T cells from blood, sampled at baseline. The receptors originated from a human donor with classical Hodgkin lymphoma.

This clone was picked up one time. The chain employs TRBV2 and TRBJ2-1; D may be TRBD1 (5 bases). There are 13 residues in the CDR3. Per germline, CDR1 SNHLY and CDR2 FYNNEI. V lost 8 bases to trimming and J lost 3 bases, with 11 bases between them. CDR3 bases: TGTGCCAGCGGGGCTATCTTCTACAATGAGCAGTTCTTC. Translating gives CASGAIFYNEQFF.

This chain joins TRBV7-9 and TRBJ2-1; no clear D. The germline V gene has CDR1 SEHNR and CDR2 FQNEAQ (reference sequence). The V end was cut by 2 bases, the J end by 9 bases, with 8 bases between. CDR3 length equals 12 residues. CDR3 region: CASSLPVVEQFF. CDR3 sequence (DNA): TGTGCCAGCAGCTTACCCGTGGTTGAGCAGTTCTTC.

The chain links TRBV28 to TRBJ1-3; D is undetermined. The length of the CDR3 is 14 residues. The V and J ends lost 2 bases and 3 bases respectively, with 8 bases between them. Germline V gene data show CDR1 as MDHEN and CDR2 as SYDVKM. DNA for the CDR3: TGTGCCAGCAGTTTAGCCAGCTTTGGAAACACCATATATTTT. It is translated as CASSLASFGNTIYF.

The V gene is TRBV30, the J gene TRBJ2-1; TRBD1 or TRBD2 may be the D gene (5 bases each). Germline lookup yields CDR1 GTSNPN and CDR2 SVGIG (reference sequence). V was pared by 0 bases and J by 10 bases, with 16 bases between. The CDR3 loop spans 14 amino acids. CDR3 bases: TGTGCCTGGAGTGTACTAGGGACCCAAAGGGAGCAGTTCTTC. Translating gives CAWSVLGTQREQFF.

The chain joins TRBV2 to TRBJ2-7, with 7 bases identical to TRBD1. The CDR3 sequence is 14 residues long. The V and J ends lost 6 bases and 4 bases, in that order; junction bases with no gene match: 9. CDR1 and CDR2 from the germline V gene are SNHLY and FYNNEI. The CDR3 spells CASSPGQSIYEQYF. The CDR3 DNA reads TGTGCCAGCAGCCCGGGACAGAGCATTTACGAGCAGTACTTC.

CDR3 amino acids: CASSYNPGETQYF. The CDR3 DNA is TGTGCCAGCAGTTATAACCCGGGGGAGACCCAGTACTTC. The J gene is TRBJ2-5, the V gene TRBV7-3; D is possibly TRBD2 (5 bases). The germline V gene encodes CDR1 SGHTA and CDR2 FQGTGA. V lost 6 bases and J 5 bases, leaving 13 bases between the germline ends. The CDR3 has 13 amino acids.

This clone has only one observation. This sequence joins TRBV11-2 and TRBJ1-5; D is undetermined. Germline CDR1 and CDR2: SGHAT and FQNNGV. The CDR3 covers 14 residues. The V gene lost 3 bases and the J gene lost 0 bases, with 6 bases spanning the gap. CDR3 in amino acids: CASSFGYSNQPQHF. The DNA for the CDR3 is TGTGCCAGCAGCTTCGGTTATAGCAATCAGCCCCAGCATTTT.

V is TRBV23-1 and J is TRBJ1-2; D might be TRBD1 (6 bases). TRBV23-1 is flagged as an ORF with uncertain function. V lost 7 bases, J lost 0 bases, and 9 bases lay in between. The CDR3 totals 13 residues. In nucleotides, the CDR3 is TGCGCCAGCATCAGGGGCACTAACTATGGCTACACCTTC. This codes for CASIRGTNYGYTF.

The chain links TRBV19 to TRBJ1-5; 7 positions match TRBD1. Trimming took 2 bases from V and 6 from J; bases not matched to a gene: 10. The CDR3 sequence is 16 residues long. Germline V CDR1 and CDR2: LNHDA, SQIVND (reference sequence). CDR3 sequence reads: CASSIRSRQGAQPQHF. In nucleotides, the CDR3 is TGTGCCAGTAGTATAAGATCCCGACAGGGTGCTCAGCCCCAGCATTTT.

The chain links TRBV7-6 to TRBJ1-5, with D perhaps TRBD1 (5 bases). CDR3 length equals 15 residues. Looked up from germline, CDR1 is SGHVS and CDR2 is FNYEAQ. Trimming pared 5 bases from V and 2 bases from J, leaving 13 bases between. DNA of the CDR3: TGTGCCAGCAGCCCTCTAGGGGCAGGCAATCAGCCCCAGCATTTT. This gives the protein CASSPLGAGNQPQHF.

The gene calls are TRBV7-9 and TRBJ1-3; D perhaps matches TRBD1 (5 bases). The CDR3 sequence is 16 residues long. V gave up 5 bases and J gave up 1 base, with 15 bases separating them. The germline CDR1 and CDR2 sequences are SEHNR and FQNEAQ (reference sequence). CDR3 loop: CASSLGEGDSGNTIYF. Written as DNA, the CDR3 is TGTGCCAGCAGCCTAGGAGAAGGGGATTCTGGAAACACCATATATTTT.

The chain employs TRBV18 and TRBJ2-3; D remains unclear. CDR3 length: 13 amino acids. Per germline, CDR1 KGHSH and CDR2 LQKENI. V lost 0 bases, J lost 0 bases, and 1 base lay in between. CDR3 DNA sequence: TGTGCCAGCTCACCACCCAGCACAGATACGCAGTATTTT. It is translated as CASSPPSTDTQYF.

DNA for the CDR3: TGTGCCAGCAGCCCCCGGACTAGCGTCTACAATGAGCAGTTCTTC. Residues: CASSPRTSVYNEQFF. V is TRBV7-2 and J is TRBJ2-1, with TRBD2 identical over 9 bases. J was trimmed by 3 bases and V by 5 bases; bases with no gene match: 5. The CDR3 covers 15 residues. CDR1 is SGHTA and CDR2 is FQGNSA in the germline V gene.

This clone was found a few times. The V and J genes are TRBV6-6 and TRBJ1-1, with D unclear. The germline CDR1 and CDR2 sequences are MNHNY and SVGAGI (reference sequence). The CDR3 runs 15 residues. Trimming pared 0 bases from V and 3 bases from J, leaving 11 bases between. The DNA for the CDR3 is TGTGCCAGCAGTTACTCGCATATTGGGGACACTGAAGCTTTCTTT. Its protein product is CASSYSHIGDTEAFF.

V gene TRBV5-4 combines with J gene TRBJ2-3; TRBD2 matches at 7 bases. CDR3 length equals 16 residues. CDR1 and CDR2 from the germline V gene are SGHNT and YYREEE (reference sequence). Trimming at V came to 0 bases and at J to 1 base, leaving 5 bases not matched to a gene. CDR3 DNA: TGTGCCAGCAGCTTGGCGGCGGGAGTTGGCACAGATACGCAGTATTTT. This codes for CASSLAAGVGTDTQYF.

The chain uses TRBV2 and TRBJ1-3; possible D gene TRBD1, 6 bases. CDR3 size: 15 residues. The V end was cut by 5 bases, the J end by 10 bases, with 21 bases between. Germline values: CDR1 SNHLY, CDR2 FYNNEI. The CDR3 DNA is TGTGCCAGCAGTACCCGTAGACAGGCTGGAGGAACCATATATTTT. Its translation is CASSTRRQAGGTIYF.

The CDR3 here is CAWGGDPASVRLFF. In DNA form, the CDR3 reads TGTGCCTGGGGAGGAGACCCGGCCTCGGTCAGGCTGTTTTTT. The chain joins TRBV30 to TRBJ2-2; D is possibly TRBD2 (5 bases). The CDR3 has 14 amino acids. V dropped 5 bases and J dropped 13 bases, with 23 bases sitting between them. The germline V gene encodes CDR1 GTSNPN and CDR2 SVGIG (reference sequence).

The rearrangement uses TRBV6-6 and TRBJ2-7, with 9 nucleotides matching TRBD1. Germline CDR1 is MNHNY and CDR2 is SVGAGI (reference sequence). Trimming took 6 bases from V and 6 from J; bases not matched to a gene: 12. The CDR3 contains 15 residues. The CDR3 spells CASRGAGTGFLEQYF. CDR3 nucleotides: TGTGCCAGCAGGGGGGCCGGGACAGGGTTTCTCGAGCAGTACTTC.

CDR3 nucleotide sequence: TGTGCCAGCAGTTACTCAACGGCAGCGTACTATGGCTACACCTTC. Amino acid sequence: CASSYSTAAYYGYTF. V usage is TRBV6-5 and J usage is TRBJ1-2; D is uncertain. The CDR3 length is 15 residues. V was cut by 0 bases and J by 3 bases, with 11 bases left in between. Germline V gene sequence: CDR1 MNHEY, CDR2 SVGAGI.

The V call is TRBV7-2, the J call TRBJ2-7; 7 bases are a match to TRBD1. Trimming at V came to 3 bases and at J to 6 bases, leaving 11 bases not matched to a gene. This CDR3 spans 15 amino acids. Germline lookup yields CDR1 SGHTA and CDR2 FQGNSA. The DNA for the CDR3 is TGTGCCAGCAGCTTCTTGGGACAGTTTGGACTCGAGCAGTACTTC. Protein: CASSFLGQFGLEQYF. The full variable domain, completed using reference TRBV7-2 and TRBJ2-7, is GAGVSQSPSNKVTEKGKDVELRCDPISGHTALYWYRQSLGQGLEFLIYFQGNSAPDKSGLPSDRFSAERTGGSVSTLTIQRTQQEDSAVYLCASSFLGQFGLEQYFGPGTRLTVT.

The chain links TRBV6-5 to TRBJ1-2; 7 nucleotides agree with TRBD1. This CDR3 has 12 amino acids. Germline-derived CDR1 and CDR2 are MNHEY and SVGAGI. V lost 6 bases and J lost 3; bases outside the gene matches: 1. CDR3 in amino acids: CASRGQYYGYTF. In DNA form, the CDR3 reads TGTGCCAGCAGGGGACAGTACTATGGCTACACCTTC.

The chain employs TRBV19 and TRBJ2-2, with 8 bases aligning to TRBD2. Germline V lookup: CDR1 LNHDA, CDR2 SQIVND (reference sequence). The junction had 3 bases not matched to a gene; V was cut back by 7 bases and J by 2 bases. This CDR3 contains 14 residues. CDR3 protein: CASIGGVNTGELFF. CDR3 DNA: TGTGCCAGTATCGGGGGGGTAAACACCGGGGAGCTGTTTTTT.

The chain employs TRBV7-9 and TRBJ1-5, with 7 bases matching TRBD1. This CDR3 region has 14 residues. Germline-derived CDR1 and CDR2 are SEHNR and FQNEAQ (reference sequence). V shed 5 bases, J shed 4 bases, and the junction held 5 bases outside the gene matches. Here the CDR3 DNA reads TGTGCCAGCAGCCCCACAGGGGAAAATCAGCCCCAGCATTTT. Encoded protein: CASSPTGENQPQHF.

This chain uses TRBV6-6 with TRBJ1-2, with D possibly matching TRBD1 (6 bases). This CDR3 spans 16 amino acids. Per germline, CDR1 MNHNY and CDR2 SVGAGI (reference sequence). The V end lost 0 bases, the J end lost 4 bases, and 15 bases lay between the germline ends. Here the CDR3 reads CASSYSTPGAGYGYTF. In DNA, the CDR3 is TGTGCCAGCAGTTACTCAACCCCGGGGGCGGGCTATGGCTACACCTTC.

The CDR3 here is CASSVVGGIQQFF. The CDR3 bases are TGTGCCAGCAGCGTAGTTGGCGGGATCCAGCAGTTCTTC. J is TRBJ2-1 and V is TRBV9; weak D call: TRBD2 (6 bases). V was clipped by 0 bases and J by 11 bases, with 12 bases between them. The CDR3 runs 13 residues. Per germline, CDR1 SGDLS and CDR2 YYNGEE.

V usage is TRBV5-4 and J usage is TRBJ2-7; 9 bases are shared with TRBD1. Germline CDR1 SGHNT, CDR2 YYREEE (reference sequence). Losses at the gene ends were 0 bases for V and 5 bases for J; bases not matched to a gene: 6. The CDR3 consists of 15 residues. The CDR3 sequence: CASSLGTGVMDEQYF. The CDR3 DNA follows: TGTGCCAGCAGCTTGGGGACAGGGGTGATGGACGAGCAGTACTTC.